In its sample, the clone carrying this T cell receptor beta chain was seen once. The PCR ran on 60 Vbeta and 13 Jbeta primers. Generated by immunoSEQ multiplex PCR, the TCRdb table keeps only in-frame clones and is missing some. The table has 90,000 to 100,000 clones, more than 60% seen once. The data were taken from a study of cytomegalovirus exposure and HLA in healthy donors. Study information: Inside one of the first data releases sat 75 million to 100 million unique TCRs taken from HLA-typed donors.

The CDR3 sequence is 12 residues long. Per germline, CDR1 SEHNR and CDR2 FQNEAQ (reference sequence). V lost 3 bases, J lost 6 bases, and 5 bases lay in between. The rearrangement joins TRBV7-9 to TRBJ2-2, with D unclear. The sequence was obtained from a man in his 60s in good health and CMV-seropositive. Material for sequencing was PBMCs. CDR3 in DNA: TGTGCCAGCAGCTTTCTTTCCGGGGAGCTGTTTTTT. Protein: CASSFLSGELFF.